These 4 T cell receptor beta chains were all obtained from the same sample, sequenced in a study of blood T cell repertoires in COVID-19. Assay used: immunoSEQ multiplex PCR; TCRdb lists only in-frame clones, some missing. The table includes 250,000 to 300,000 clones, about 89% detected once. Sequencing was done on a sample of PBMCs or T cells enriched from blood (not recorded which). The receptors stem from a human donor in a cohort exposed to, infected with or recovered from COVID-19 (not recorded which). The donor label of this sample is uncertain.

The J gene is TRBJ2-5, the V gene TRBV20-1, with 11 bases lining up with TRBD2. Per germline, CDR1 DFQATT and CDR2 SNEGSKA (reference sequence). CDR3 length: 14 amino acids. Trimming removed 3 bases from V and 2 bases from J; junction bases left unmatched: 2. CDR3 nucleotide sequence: TGCAGTGCTAGTCCTAGCGGGGGGCAAGAGACCCAGTACTTC. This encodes CSASPSGGQETQYF.

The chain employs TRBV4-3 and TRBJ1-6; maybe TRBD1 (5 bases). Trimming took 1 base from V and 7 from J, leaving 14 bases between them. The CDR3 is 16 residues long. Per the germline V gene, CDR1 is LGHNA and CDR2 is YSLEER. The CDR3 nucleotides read TGCGCCAGCAGCCAAGGGAGGGACGGTCGGAATTCACCCCTCCACTTT. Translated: CASSQGRDGRNSPLHF.

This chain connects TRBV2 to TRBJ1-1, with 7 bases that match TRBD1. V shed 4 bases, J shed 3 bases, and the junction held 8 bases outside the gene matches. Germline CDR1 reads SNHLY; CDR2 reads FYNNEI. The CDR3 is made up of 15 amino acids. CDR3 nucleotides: TGTGCCAGCAGTGGGACAGGAGAAATCCACACTGAAGCTTTCTTT. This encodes CASSGTGEIHTEAFF.

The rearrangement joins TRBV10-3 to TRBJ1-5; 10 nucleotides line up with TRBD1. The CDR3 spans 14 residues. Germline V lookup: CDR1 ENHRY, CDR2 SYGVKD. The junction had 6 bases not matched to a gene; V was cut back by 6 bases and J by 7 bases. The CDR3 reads CAISEGQGGQPQHF. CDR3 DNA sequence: TGTGCCATCAGCGAAGGACAGGGGGGACAGCCCCAGCATTTT.